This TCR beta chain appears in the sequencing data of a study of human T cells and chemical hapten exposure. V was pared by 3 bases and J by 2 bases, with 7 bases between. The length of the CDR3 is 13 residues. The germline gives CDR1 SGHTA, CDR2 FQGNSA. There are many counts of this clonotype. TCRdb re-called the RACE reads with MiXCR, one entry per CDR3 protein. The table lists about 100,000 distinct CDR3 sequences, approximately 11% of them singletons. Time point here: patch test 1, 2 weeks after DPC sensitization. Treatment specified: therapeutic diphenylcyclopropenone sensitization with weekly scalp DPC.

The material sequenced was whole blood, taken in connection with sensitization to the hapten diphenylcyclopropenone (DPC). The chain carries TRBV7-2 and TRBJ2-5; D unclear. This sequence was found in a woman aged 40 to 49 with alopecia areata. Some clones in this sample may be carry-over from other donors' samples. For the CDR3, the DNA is TGTGCCAGCAGCTTCCGCTTTCAAGAGACCCAGTACTTC. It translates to CASSFRFQETQYF.